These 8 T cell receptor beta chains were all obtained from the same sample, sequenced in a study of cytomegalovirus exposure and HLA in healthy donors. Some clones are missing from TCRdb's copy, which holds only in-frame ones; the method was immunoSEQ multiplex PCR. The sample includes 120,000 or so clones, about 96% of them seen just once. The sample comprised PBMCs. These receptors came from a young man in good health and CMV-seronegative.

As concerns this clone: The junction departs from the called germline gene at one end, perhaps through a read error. The CDR3: CACSRLGHTGELFF. The CDR3 nucleotides are TGCGCCTGCAGCAGACTGGGGCACACCGGGGAGCTGTTTTTT. The chain links TRBV4-1 to TRBJ2-2; maybe TRBD1 (5 bases). The CDR3 has 14 residues. The germline gives CDR1 MGHRA, CDR2 YSYEKL.

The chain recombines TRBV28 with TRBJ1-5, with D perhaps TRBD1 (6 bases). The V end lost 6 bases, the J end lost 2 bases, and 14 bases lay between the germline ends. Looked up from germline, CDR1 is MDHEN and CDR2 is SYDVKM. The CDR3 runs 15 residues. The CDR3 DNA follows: TGTGCCAGCAGCTGGGGGGGCGGTGGCAATCAGCCCCAGCATTTT. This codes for CASSWGGGGNQPQHF.

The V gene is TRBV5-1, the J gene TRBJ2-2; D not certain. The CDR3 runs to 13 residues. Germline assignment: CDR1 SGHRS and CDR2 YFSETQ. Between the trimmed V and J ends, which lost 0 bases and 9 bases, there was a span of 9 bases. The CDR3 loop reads CASSLDSARELFF. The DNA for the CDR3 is TGCGCCAGCAGCTTGGACTCCGCCCGGGAGCTGTTTTTT.

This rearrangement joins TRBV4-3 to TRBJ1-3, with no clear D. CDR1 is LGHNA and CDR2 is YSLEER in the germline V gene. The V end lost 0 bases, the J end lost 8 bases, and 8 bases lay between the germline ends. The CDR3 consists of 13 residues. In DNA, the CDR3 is TGCGCCAGCAGCCAAGATACCCGGGACACCATATATTTT. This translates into CASSQDTRDTIYF.

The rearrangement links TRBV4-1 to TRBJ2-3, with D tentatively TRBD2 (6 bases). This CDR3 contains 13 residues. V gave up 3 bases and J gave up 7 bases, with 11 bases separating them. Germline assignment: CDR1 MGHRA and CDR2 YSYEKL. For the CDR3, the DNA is TGCGCCAGCAGCCAGATCGCGGGAAATACGCAGTATTTT. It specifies CASSQIAGNTQYF.

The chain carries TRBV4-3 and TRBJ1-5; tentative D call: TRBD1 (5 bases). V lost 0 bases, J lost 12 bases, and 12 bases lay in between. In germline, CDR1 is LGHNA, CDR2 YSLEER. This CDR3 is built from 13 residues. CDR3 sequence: CASSQDLGPNQHF. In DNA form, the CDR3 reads TGCGCCAGCAGCCAAGATCTGGGGCCGAACCAGCATTTT.

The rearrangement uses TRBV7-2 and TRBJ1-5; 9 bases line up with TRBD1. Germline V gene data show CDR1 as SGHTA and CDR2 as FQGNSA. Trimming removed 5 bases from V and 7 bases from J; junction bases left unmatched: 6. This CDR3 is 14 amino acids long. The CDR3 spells CASSLGTGFQPQHF. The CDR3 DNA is TGTGCCAGCAGCCTAGGGACAGGGTTCCAGCCCCAGCATTTT.

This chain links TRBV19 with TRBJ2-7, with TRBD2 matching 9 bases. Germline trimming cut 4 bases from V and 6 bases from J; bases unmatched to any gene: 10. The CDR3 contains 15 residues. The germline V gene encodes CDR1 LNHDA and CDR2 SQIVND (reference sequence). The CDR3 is CASSRTSALGSEQYF. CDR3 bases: TGTGCCAGTAGTAGGACTAGCGCCCTGGGGTCCGAGCAGTACTTC.